These 19 T cell receptor beta chains were all obtained from the same sample, sequenced in a study of cytomegalovirus exposure and HLA in healthy donors. The PCR employed 60 Vbeta primers together with 13 Jbeta primers. TCRdb's copy holds only in-frame clones and misses some; the assay was immunoSEQ multiplex PCR. The table includes over 110,000 clones, roughly four fifths detected once. The source material was PBMCs. The receptors were sampled from a middle-aged woman in good health and CMV-seronegative.

This chain joins TRBV13 and TRBJ1-2, with 8 nucleotides matching TRBD1. Germline CDR1 and CDR2: PRHDT and FYEKMQ (reference sequence). V dropped 4 bases and J dropped 5; count of bases not matched to a gene: 6. The length of the CDR3 is 14 residues. The CDR3, as DNA: TGTGCCAGCAGCTCCAGACAGGGGCCTTATGGCTACACCTTC. This codes for CASSSRQGPYGYTF.

This clone came up a few times. The V gene is TRBV13, the J gene TRBJ1-1; D not resolved. The CDR3 covers 14 residues. Germline CDR1 reads PRHDT; CDR2 reads FYEKMQ (reference sequence). The V and J ends lost 1 base and 1 base respectively, with 7 bases between them. The CDR3 coding sequence is TGTGCCAGCAGCTTAGCGTCAGGGAACACTGAAGCTTTCTTT. Translation gives CASSLASGNTEAFF. Complete variable domain (other parts from reference TRBV13 and TRBJ1-1): AAGVIQSPRHLIKEKRETATLKCYPIPRHDTVYWYQQGPGQDPQFLISFYEKMQSDKGSIPDRFSAQQFSDYHSELNMSSLELGDSALYFCASSLASGNTEAFFGQGTRLTVV.

This clone was counted a few times. The V and J genes are TRBV5-4 and TRBJ2-7, with 10 positions matching TRBD2. V lost 4 bases, J lost 0 bases, and 4 bases stayed unmatched. The germline CDR1 and CDR2 sequences are SGHNT and YYREEE (reference sequence). This CDR3 has 15 residues. CDR3 region: CASSLSGGPSYEQYF. The CDR3 nucleotides are TGTGCCAGCAGCCTTAGCGGGGGGCCCTCCTACGAGCAGTACTTC. Supplemented by reference TRBV5-4 and TRBJ2-7, the full variable domain reads ETGVTQSPTHLIKTRGQQVTLRCSSQSGHNTVSWYQQALGQGPQFIFQYYREEENGRGNFPPRFSGLQFPNYSSELNVNALELDDSALYLCASSLSGGPSYEQYFGPGTRLTVT.

The chain employs TRBV6-6 and TRBJ2-1; 7 bases match TRBD1. With V trimmed by 6 bases and J by 4 bases, 9 bases remained unmatched. CDR3 length: 15 amino acids. The V gene's germline CDR1 is MNHNY and CDR2 SVGAGI (reference sequence). As DNA, the CDR3 is TGTGCCAGCAGCACCGGGACAGTTGCTTACAATGAGCAGTTCTTC. The encoded protein is CASSTGTVAYNEQFF.

The chain links TRBV5-1 to TRBJ2-1; the match to TRBD2 covers 7 bases. The CDR3 is made up of 15 amino acids. Germline assignment: CDR1 SGHRS and CDR2 YFSETQ. The trim removed 4 bases at V and 0 bases at J, leaving 4 bases unmatched. CDR3 bases: TGCGCCAGCAGCAAAGCGGGGAGCTCCTACAATGAGCAGTTCTTC. Amino acid sequence: CASSKAGSSYNEQFF.

This clone was counted between two and nine times. The chain joins TRBV2 to TRBJ1-1; the match to TRBD1 covers 9 bases. The CDR3 length is 13 residues. Germline lookup yields CDR1 SNHLY and CDR2 FYNNEI. Trimming cost V 4 bases and J 7 bases; bases outside gene matches: 4. In DNA, the CDR3 is TGTGCCAGCAGTGTGAGACAGGGGGGTGAAGCTTTCTTT. Translating gives CASSVRQGGEAFF.

The chain combines TRBV5-1 with TRBJ2-5, with a possible D match to TRBD1 (6 bases). Germline values: CDR1 SGHRS, CDR2 YFSETQ. Trimming stripped 4 bases from V and 0 bases from J, with 13 bases between. The length of the CDR3 is 15 residues. CDR3: CASSEGQRYQETQYF. The CDR3 bases are TGCGCCAGCAGCGAGGGACAACGGTACCAAGAGACCCAGTACTTC.

This clone occurred a few times. This chain connects TRBV7-3 to TRBJ2-1, with 7 bases identical to TRBD2. The V and J ends lost 2 bases and 4 bases, in that order; junction bases with no gene match: 8. The CDR3 runs to 16 residues. Germline assignment: CDR1 SGHTA and CDR2 FQGTGA. CDR3 DNA sequence: TGTGCCAGCAGCTTATTGGCTAGCGGAAAATACAATGAGCAGTTCTTC. Its protein product is CASSLLASGKYNEQFF.

The count of this clone is one. This chain links TRBV23-1 with TRBJ1-5, with a possible D match to TRBD1 (5 bases). TRBV23-1 is sorted into the ORF group, with uncertain function. The ends were cut back, 2 bases at V and 0 bases at J, with 26 bases in the middle. The CDR3 totals 21 residues. CDR3 protein: CASSQPGGAGPTPFSNQPQHF. The CDR3 coding sequence is TGCGCCAGCAGTCAACCGGGAGGCGCGGGACCGACACCCTTTAGCAATCAGCCCCAGCATTTT.

J is TRBJ2-1 and V is TRBV7-2, with 14 positions matching TRBD2. Germline V gene data show CDR1 as SGHTA and CDR2 as FQGNSA. Trimming removed 3 bases from V and 8 bases from J; junction bases left unmatched: 6. This CDR3 is 16 amino acids long. CDR3 amino acids: CASSFRLAGGPHEQFF. The CDR3 DNA follows: TGTGCCAGCAGCTTTCGACTAGCGGGGGGGCCGCATGAGCAGTTCTTC.

V gene TRBV7-3 combines with J gene TRBJ2-3; 10 bases are shared with TRBD2. This CDR3 spans 15 amino acids. Germline CDR1 reads SGHTA; CDR2 reads FQGTGA. Unmatched junction bases numbered 9, after V lost 8 bases and J lost 4 bases. The CDR3 DNA sequence: TGTGCCAGCGCCCCCGGACTAGCGGATGCAGATACGCAGTATTTT. This translates into CASAPGLADADTQYF.

The chain is built from TRBV5-5 and TRBJ2-6; TRBD1 is a possible D gene (5 bases). The germline gives CDR1 SGHKS, CDR2 YYEKEE (reference sequence). V was shortened by 0 bases and J by 3 bases, with 7 bases between the two germline ends. The CDR3 runs 15 residues. The CDR3 DNA reads TGTGCCAGCAGCTTGGGGGGCTTTGGGGCCAACGTCCTGACTTTC. Translated, it gives CASSLGGFGANVLTF.

The V gene is TRBV5-4, the J gene TRBJ1-6; no clear D gene. The V gene lost 2 bases and the J gene lost 4 bases, with 4 bases spanning the gap. Germline V gives CDR1 SGHNT, CDR2 YYREEE (reference sequence). CDR3 size: 13 residues. The CDR3 region is CASSFEYNSPLHF. The CDR3 bases are TGTGCCAGCAGCTTCGAGTATAATTCACCCCTCCACTTT.

The rearrangement joins TRBV4-3 to TRBJ2-7, with TRBD1 matching 10 bases. The CDR3 runs 15 residues. The V gene's germline CDR1 is LGHNA and CDR2 YSLEER. V lost 3 bases and J lost 1; bases outside the gene matches: 3. The CDR3 is CASSQTGQGSYEQYV. The DNA for the CDR3 is TGCGCCAGCAGCCAGACGGGACAGGGGTCCTACGAGCAGTACGTC.

The rearrangement links TRBV15 to TRBJ1-2, with 8 bases matching TRBD1. V trimming: 3 bases; J trimming: 8 bases; junction bases outside the gene matches: 8. The CDR3 has 14 amino acids. The germline CDR1 and CDR2 sequences are LNHNV and YYDKDF (reference sequence). The CDR3 loop reads CATSRDREIRGYTF. In DNA, the CDR3 is TGTGCCACCAGCAGGGACAGGGAAATCCGCGGCTACACCTTC.

V is TRBV4-1 and J is TRBJ2-7; 7 bases are a match to TRBD1. This CDR3 spans 16 amino acids. The V gene end was trimmed by 2 bases and the J gene end by 7 bases; junction bases not matched to a gene: 14. Germline V gives CDR1 MGHRA, CDR2 YSYEKL. CDR3 in DNA: TGCGCCAGCAGCCAACATATAGGGGACAGTCGTGGGGAGCAGTACGTC. Translated, it gives CASSQHIGDSRGEQYV.

The rearrangement joins TRBV6-5 to TRBJ1-1; TRBD1 agrees at 10 bases. Losses at the gene ends were 6 bases for V and 8 bases for J; bases not matched to a gene: 9. Germline assignment: CDR1 MNHEY and CDR2 SVGAGI. The CDR3 covers 14 residues. The CDR3 spells CASRYGRQGAEAFF. CDR3 DNA: TGTGCCAGCAGATACGGCCGACAGGGGGCGGAAGCTTTCTTT.

The chain uses TRBV25-1 and TRBJ1-4; 7 bases agree with TRBD1. Germline assignment: CDR1 MGHDK and CDR2 SYGVNS. The CDR3 has 15 amino acids. V was clipped by 2 bases and J by 8 bases; unmatched bases: 8. The CDR3 DNA reads TGTGCCAGCAGTGAAGACAGGGTGGCTCACGAAAAACTGTTTTTT. It yields the protein CASSEDRVAHEKLFF.

The CDR3 is CASGWRAGANVLTF. The CDR3, as DNA: TGTGCCAGCGGTTGGAGGGCTGGGGCCAACGTCCTGACTTTC. The chain is built from TRBV9 and TRBJ2-6; possibly TRBD2 for D (6 bases). The CDR3 is 14 amino acids. CDR1 and CDR2 (germline): SGDLS, YYNGEE. Trimming removed 7 bases at V and 2 bases at J, with 10 bases between.